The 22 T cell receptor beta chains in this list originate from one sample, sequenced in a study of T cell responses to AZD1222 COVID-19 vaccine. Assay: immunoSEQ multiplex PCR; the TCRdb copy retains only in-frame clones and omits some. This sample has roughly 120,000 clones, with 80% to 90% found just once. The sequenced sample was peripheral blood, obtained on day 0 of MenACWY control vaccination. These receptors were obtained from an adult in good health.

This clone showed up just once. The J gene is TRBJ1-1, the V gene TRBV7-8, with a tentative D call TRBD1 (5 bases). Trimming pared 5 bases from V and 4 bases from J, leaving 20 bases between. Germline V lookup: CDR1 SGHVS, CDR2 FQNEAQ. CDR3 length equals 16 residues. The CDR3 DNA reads TGTGCCAGCAGCCGTCGGGACCACGGCGGGGGCACTGAAGCTTTCTTT. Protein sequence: CASSRRDHGGGTEAFF.

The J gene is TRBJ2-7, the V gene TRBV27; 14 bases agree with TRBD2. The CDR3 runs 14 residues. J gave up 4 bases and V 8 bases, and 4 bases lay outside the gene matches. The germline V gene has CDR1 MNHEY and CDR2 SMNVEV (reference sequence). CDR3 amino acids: CASGLAGGAYEQYF. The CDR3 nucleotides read TGTGCCAGCGGACTAGCGGGGGGCGCTTACGAGCAGTACTTC.

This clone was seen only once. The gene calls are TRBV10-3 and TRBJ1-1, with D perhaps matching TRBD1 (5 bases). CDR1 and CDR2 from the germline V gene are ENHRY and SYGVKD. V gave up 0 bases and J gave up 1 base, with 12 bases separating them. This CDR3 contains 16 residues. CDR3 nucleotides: TGTGCCATCAGTGAGTCGTTGGGCAGGGCGAACACTGAAGCTTTCTTT. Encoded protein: CAISESLGRANTEAFF.

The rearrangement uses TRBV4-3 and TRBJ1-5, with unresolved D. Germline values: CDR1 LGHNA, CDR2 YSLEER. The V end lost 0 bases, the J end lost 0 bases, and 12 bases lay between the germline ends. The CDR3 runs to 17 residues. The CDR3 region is CASSQESSGLSNQPQHF. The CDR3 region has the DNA TGCGCCAGCAGCCAAGAATCCTCCGGACTTAGCAATCAGCCCCAGCATTTT.

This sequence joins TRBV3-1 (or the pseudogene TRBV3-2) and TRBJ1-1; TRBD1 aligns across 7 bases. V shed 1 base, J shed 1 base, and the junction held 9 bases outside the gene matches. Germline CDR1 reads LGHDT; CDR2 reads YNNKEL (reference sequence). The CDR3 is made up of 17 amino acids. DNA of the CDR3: TGTGCCAGCAGCCAAGGCCGGAGAGGGGGCAGGAACACTGAAGCTTTCTTT. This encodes CASSQGRRGGRNTEAFF.

CDR3 residues: CASNEGAVEDTQYF. The CDR3 bases are TGTGCCAGCAATGAGGGGGCGGTCGAAGATACGCAGTATTTT. The chain uses TRBV2 and TRBJ2-3, with 7 bases identical to TRBD1. There are 14 residues in the CDR3. With V trimmed by 7 bases and J by 5 bases, 9 bases remained unmatched. The germline V gene has CDR1 SNHLY and CDR2 FYNNEI. The full variable domain, with the rest looked up from reference TRBV2 and TRBJ2-3, is EPEVTQTPSHQVTQMGQEVILRCVPISNHLYFYWYRQILGQKVEFLVSFYNNEISEKSEIFDDQFSVERPDGSNFTLKIRSTKLEDSAMYFCASNEGAVEDTQYFGPGTRLTVL.

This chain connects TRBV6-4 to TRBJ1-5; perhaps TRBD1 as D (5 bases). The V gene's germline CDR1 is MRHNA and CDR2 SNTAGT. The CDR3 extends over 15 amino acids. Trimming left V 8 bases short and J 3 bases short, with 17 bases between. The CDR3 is CASGLMRGNNQPQHF. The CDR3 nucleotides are TGTGCCAGCGGGTTAATGCGGGGGAACAATCAGCCCCAGCATTTT.

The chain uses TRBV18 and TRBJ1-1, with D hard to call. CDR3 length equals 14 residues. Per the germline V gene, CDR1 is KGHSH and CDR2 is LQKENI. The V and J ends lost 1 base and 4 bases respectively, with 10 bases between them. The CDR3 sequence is CASSPLEGLTEAFF. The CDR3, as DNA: TGTGCCAGCTCACCACTAGAGGGTCTCACTGAAGCTTTCTTT. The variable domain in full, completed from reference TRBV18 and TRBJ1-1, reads NAGVMQNPRHLVRRRGQEARLRCSPMKGHSHVYWYRQLPEEGLKFMVYLQKENIIDESGMPKERFSAEFPKEGPSILRIQQVVRGDSAAYFCASSPLEGLTEAFFGQGTRLTVV.

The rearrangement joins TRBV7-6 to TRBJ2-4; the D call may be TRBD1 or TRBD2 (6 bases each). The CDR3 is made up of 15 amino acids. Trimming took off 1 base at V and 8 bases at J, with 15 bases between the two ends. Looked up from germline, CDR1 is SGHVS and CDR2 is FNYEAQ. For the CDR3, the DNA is TGTGCCAGCAGCTTAGGGGGGGCCCCAATTGACATTCAGTACTTC. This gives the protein CASSLGGAPIDIQYF.

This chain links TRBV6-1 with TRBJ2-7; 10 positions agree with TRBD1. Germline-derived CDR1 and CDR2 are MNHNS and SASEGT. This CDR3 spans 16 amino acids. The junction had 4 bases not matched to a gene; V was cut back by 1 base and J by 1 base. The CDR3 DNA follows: TGTGCCAGCAGTGAAGGTTGGGACAGGGGATCCTACGAGCAGTACTTC. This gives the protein CASSEGWDRGSYEQYF.

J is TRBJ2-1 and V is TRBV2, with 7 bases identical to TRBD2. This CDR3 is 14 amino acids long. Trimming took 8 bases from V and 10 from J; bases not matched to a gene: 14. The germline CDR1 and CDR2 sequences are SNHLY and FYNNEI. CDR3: CASQSAYLGGEQFF. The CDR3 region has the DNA TGTGCCAGCCAATCCGCCTATCTCGGGGGGGAGCAGTTCTTC.

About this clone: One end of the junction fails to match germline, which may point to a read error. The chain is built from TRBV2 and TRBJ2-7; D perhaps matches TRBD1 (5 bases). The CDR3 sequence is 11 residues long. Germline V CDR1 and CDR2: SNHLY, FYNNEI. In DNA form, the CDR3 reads TGTGCCAGCAGTGTGGGGCAGAGACTGATTTTC. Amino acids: CASSVGQRLIF.

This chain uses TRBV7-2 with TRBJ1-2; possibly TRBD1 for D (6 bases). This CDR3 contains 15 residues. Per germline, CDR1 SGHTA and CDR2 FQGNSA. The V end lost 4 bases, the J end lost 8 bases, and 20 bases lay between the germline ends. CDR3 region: CASSSQSQGNEGYTF. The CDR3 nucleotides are TGTGCCAGCAGCTCACAAAGTCAGGGGAACGAGGGCTACACCTTC.

The CDR3 protein is CASSLGGRVSSYEQYF. The CDR3 region has the DNA TGTGCCAGTAGCCTCGGGGGCAGGGTGAGCTCCTACGAGCAGTACTTC. This chain links TRBV19 with TRBJ2-7, with D possibly being TRBD1 or TRBD2 (6 bases each). Germline V gene lookup returns CDR1 LNHDA and CDR2 SQIVND (reference sequence). The CDR3 has 16 residues. Trimming removed 6 bases at V and 0 bases at J, with 18 bases between.

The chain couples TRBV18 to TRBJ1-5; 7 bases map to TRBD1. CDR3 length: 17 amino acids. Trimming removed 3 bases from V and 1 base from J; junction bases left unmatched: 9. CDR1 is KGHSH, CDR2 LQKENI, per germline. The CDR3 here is CASSPDREGGSNQPQHF. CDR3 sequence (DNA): TGTGCCAGCTCACCCGACAGGGAAGGGGGAAGCAATCAGCCCCAGCATTTT.

Here the CDR3 reads CASSLGDRVNTEAFF. The DNA for the CDR3 is TGTGCCAGCAGCTTAGGGGACAGGGTAAACACTGAAGCTTTCTTT. This chain links TRBV7-2 with TRBJ1-1; TRBD1 agrees at 9 bases. This CDR3 comprises 15 residues. CDR1 and CDR2 from the germline V gene are SGHTA and FQGNSA. The trim removed 1 base at V and 2 bases at J, leaving 2 bases unmatched.

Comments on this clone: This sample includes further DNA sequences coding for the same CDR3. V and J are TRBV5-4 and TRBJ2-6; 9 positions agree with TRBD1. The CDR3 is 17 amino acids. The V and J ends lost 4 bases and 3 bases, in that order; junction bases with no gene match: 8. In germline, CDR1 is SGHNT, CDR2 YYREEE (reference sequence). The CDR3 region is CASSRDRVGSGANVLTF. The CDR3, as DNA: TGTGCCAGCAGCCGGGACAGGGTCGGAAGTGGGGCCAACGTCCTGACTTTC.

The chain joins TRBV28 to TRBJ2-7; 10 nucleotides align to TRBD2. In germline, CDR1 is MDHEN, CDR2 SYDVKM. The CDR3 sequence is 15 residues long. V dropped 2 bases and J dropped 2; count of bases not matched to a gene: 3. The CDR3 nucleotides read TGTGCCAGCAGTTTAAGAAGCGGGGGGGCCTACGAGCAGTACTTC. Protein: CASSLRSGGAYEQYF. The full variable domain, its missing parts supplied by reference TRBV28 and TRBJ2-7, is DVKVTQSSRYLVKRTGEKVFLECVQDMDHENMFWYRQDPGLGLRLIYFSYDVKMKEKGDIPEGYSVSREKKERFSLILESASTNQTSMYLCASSLRSGGAYEQYFGPGTRLTVT.

The CDR3 loop reads CASSSGLPAYNSPLHF. In DNA form, the CDR3 reads TGCGCCAGCAGCTCGGGACTGCCCGCCTATAATTCACCCCTCCACTTT. This chain joins TRBV5-1 and TRBJ1-6; TRBD1 might be the D (5 bases). The germline CDR1 and CDR2 sequences are SGHRS and YFSETQ. V lost 3 bases to trimming and J lost 2 bases, with 12 bases between them. The CDR3 has 16 amino acids.

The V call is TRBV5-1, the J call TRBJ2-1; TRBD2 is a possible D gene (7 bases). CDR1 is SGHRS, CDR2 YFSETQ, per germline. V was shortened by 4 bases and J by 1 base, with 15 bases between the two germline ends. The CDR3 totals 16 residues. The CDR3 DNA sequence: TGCGCCAGCAGCCATAGGGGGAGGGGTTCCTACAATGAGCAGTTCTTC. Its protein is CASSHRGRGSYNEQFF.

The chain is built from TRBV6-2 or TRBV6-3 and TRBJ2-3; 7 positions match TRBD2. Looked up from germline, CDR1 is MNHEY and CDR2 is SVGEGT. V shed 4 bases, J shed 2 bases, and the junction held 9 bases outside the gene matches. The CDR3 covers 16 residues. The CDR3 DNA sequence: TGTGCCAGCAGTTCTTACACCGGGGGGTCCACAGATACGCAGTATTTT. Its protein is CASSSYTGGSTDTQYF.

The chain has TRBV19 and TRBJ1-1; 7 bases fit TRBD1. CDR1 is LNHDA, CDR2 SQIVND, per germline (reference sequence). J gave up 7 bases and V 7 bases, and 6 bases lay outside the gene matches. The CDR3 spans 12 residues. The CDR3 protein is CASTEGGLEAFF. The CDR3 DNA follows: TGTGCCAGTACCGAAGGGGGCCTTGAAGCTTTCTTT.